This T cell receptor (beta chain) was found in a study of shared clonotypes between healthy human individuals. Study information: Every donor yielded three CD4 naive, three CD4 memory, two CD8 naive and one CD8 memory plate.

As defined, naive CD8 cells were CD45RO-negative and positively selected for CCR7, with terminally differentiated effector memory CD45RA+ cells excluded. Study-wide findings and caveats: Naive subsets tended to show greater estimated richness than memory subsets.

As for this clone: Its antigen remains unknown.

Produced via immunoSEQ multiplex PCR; TCRdb's table is partial and in-frame only. The sample lists some 2.1 million clones, approximately 92% occurring once. The germline gives CDR1 SQVTM, CDR2 ANQGSEA. The V end was cut by 1 base, the J end by 8 bases, with 17 bases between. This CDR3 comprises 14 residues. The genes are TRBV29-1 and TRBJ1-2; D is undetermined. Sequencing was carried out using naive CD8+ T cells from PBMCs. This receptor was identified in a man aged 18 to 29 in good health. Some clones in this sample may be carry-over from other donors' samples. For the CDR3, the DNA is TGCAGCGTTGAAGGGACTGTCCTATCAGTGGGCTACACCTTC. Encoded protein: CSVEGTVLSVGYTF. Combining the CDR3 with reference TRBV29-1 and TRBJ1-2 gives the whole variable domain SAVISQKPSRDICQRGTSLTIQCQVDSQVTMMFWYRQQPGQSLTLIATANQGSEATYESGFVIDKFPISRPNLTFSTLTVSNMSPEDSSIYLCSVEGTVLSVGYTFGSGTRLTVV.